Listed below are T cell receptor beta chains from one sample, sequenced in a study of CD8 T cells in Susac syndrome. TCRdb called the immunoSEQ multiplex PCR reads again in MiXCR, with one record for every CDR3 protein. The table has 130,000 or so distinct CDR3 sequences, around 85% seen once. Sequencing was performed on CD8+ T cells from PBMCs. The receptor set was obtained from a human donor with multiple sclerosis. CDR3s leave out the opening cysteine and the closing phenylalanine or tryptophan.

j_call: TRBJ1-2
v_call: TRBV5-4
cdr3_aa: ASSPTLLRDGYT

j_call: TRBJ2-7
v_call: TRBV4-1
cdr3_aa: ASSQQRQGRYEQY

j_call: TRBJ1-4
v_call: TRBV25-1
cdr3_aa: ASSEYTEGESEKLF

j_call: TRBJ1-6
v_call: TRBV20-1
cdr3_aa: SVQTGDPINSPLH

j_call: TRBJ2-2
v_call: TRBV6-1
cdr3_aa: ASSSLLGFGELF

j_call: TRBJ2-1
v_call: TRBV3-1
cdr3_aa: ASSQVGLSYNEQF

j_call: TRBJ1-1
v_call: TRBV10-3
cdr3_aa: AIIEGAGNTEAF

j_call: TRBJ1-1
v_call: TRBV6-5
cdr3_aa: ASSSVLNLMNTEAF

j_call: TRBJ1-2
v_call: TRBV13
cdr3_aa: ASSLGDDIFYGYT

j_call: TRBJ2-5
v_call: TRBV7-9
cdr3_aa: ASSIGQTQY

j_call: TRBJ1-2
v_call: TRBV29-1
cdr3_aa: SVEDTATGPYGYT

j_call: TRBJ2-1
v_call: TRBV29-1
cdr3_aa: SGLAGYNEQF

j_call: TRBJ1-2
v_call: TRBV29-1
cdr3_aa: SVGQGDDPYGYT

j_call: TRBJ2-1
v_call: TRBV9
cdr3_aa: ASSPERGIYNEQF

j_call: TRBJ1-1
v_call: TRBV4-2
cdr3_aa: ASSQGGETTEAF

j_call: TRBJ1-2
v_call: TRBV2
cdr3_aa: ASSGIDYGYT

j_call: TRBJ1-5
v_call: TRBV15
cdr3_aa: ATSFSNQPQH

j_call: TRBJ1-6
v_call: TRBV6-1
cdr3_aa: ASSPRGSPLH

j_call: TRBJ2-7
v_call: TRBV4-1
cdr3_aa: ASSHKTGPYEQY

j_call: TRBJ1-2
v_call: TRBV4-1
cdr3_aa: ASSSGVGFTYGYT

j_call: TRBJ2-7
v_call: TRBV7-9
cdr3_aa: ASSLVVGQRSYEQY

j_call: TRBJ1-1
v_call: TRBV12-5
cdr3_aa: ASGLVGTGQMNTEAF

j_call: TRBJ2-2
v_call: TRBV5-8
cdr3_aa: ASSFNNPIMAGELF

j_call: TRBJ1-5
v_call: TRBV6-5
cdr3_aa: ASSSTGMGNQPQH

j_call: TRBJ2-7
v_call: TRBV5-1
cdr3_aa: ASSLSNSEQY

j_call: TRBJ2-1
v_call: TRBV6-5
cdr3_aa: ASSYSYLTSGGLNEQF